These 8 T cell receptor beta chains were all obtained from the same sample, sequenced in a study of vaccination and CD4 T cells after COVID-19. Their recognized antigens are unknown. Sequenced with the Oncomine TCR Beta short-read assay was DNA taken from cultured CD4+ T cells. TCRdb called the PCR reads again in MiXCR, with one record for every CDR3 protein. This sample has about 5,500 distinct CDR3 sequences; roughly two thirds occur once, and the top ten carry around 20%. Treatment meaning: roughly 11-day PBMC culture with coronavirus spike peptide pools or control peptides (ViraFEST assay). Sample: CD4+ T cells from blood, cultured in vitro. These receptors originate from a human donor who had recovered from COVID-19.

This chain joins TRBV20-1 and TRBJ1-2; the D is unclear. In germline, CDR1 is DFQATT, CDR2 SNEGSKA (reference sequence). This CDR3 has 12 residues. V lost 4 bases and J lost 2, with 8 bases in between. The CDR3 DNA follows: TGCAGTGCTAATCCCCAGAACTATGGCTACACCTTC. Encoded protein: CSANPQNYGYTF.

In this sample, this clonotype is large. DNA for the CDR3: TGTGCCAGCAGCTCTCTAGCGGGAGGAACCCACGAGCAGTACTTC. This gives the protein CASSSLAGGTHEQYF. The chain combines TRBV11-2 with TRBJ2-7; TRBD2 matches at 11 bases. Looked up from germline, CDR1 is SGHAT and CDR2 is FQNNGV. J lost 5 bases, V lost 4 bases, and 7 bases had no gene match. The CDR3 extends over 15 amino acids.

This rearrangement joins TRBV6-4 to TRBJ2-2; the match to TRBD1 covers 8 bases. The germline CDR1 and CDR2 sequences are MRHNA and SNTAGT. The junction had 2 bases not matched to a gene; V was cut back by 6 bases and J by 2 bases. The CDR3 has 14 residues. The CDR3 region is CASSQGANTGELFF. The DNA of the CDR3 is TGTGCCAGCAGCCAGGGGGCCAACACCGGGGAGCTGTTTTTT.

This clonotype has a single count. The rearrangement joins TRBV24-1 to TRBJ1-2, with D perhaps matching TRBD1 (5 bases). CDR3 length equals 15 residues. Deletions cut 4 bases from V and 6 bases from J, with 17 bases between. The germline CDR1 and CDR2 sequences are KGHDR and SFDVKD. For the CDR3, the DNA is TGTGCCACCAGTGACTCCAGGGTTTTGGAGGATGGCTACACCTTC. It translates to CATSDSRVLEDGYTF.

This sequence joins TRBV19 and TRBJ1-6; TRBD1 matches at 9 bases. Germline CDR1 and CDR2: LNHDA and SQIVND (reference sequence). There are 14 residues in the CDR3. Losses at the gene ends were 7 bases for V and 6 bases for J; bases not matched to a gene: 4. CDR3 amino acids: CASKTGGPNSPLHF. The CDR3 region has the DNA TGTGCCAGTAAAACAGGGGGCCCTAATTCACCCCTCCACTTT.

The J gene is TRBJ2-1, the V gene TRBV20-1; D is undetermined. V was pared by 6 bases and J by 2 bases, with 14 bases between. The CDR3 loop spans 14 amino acids. Germline lookup yields CDR1 DFQATT and CDR2 SNEGSKA (reference sequence). The CDR3 DNA follows: TGCAGTGCAGAAACACCCATCGCCTACAATGAGCAGTTCTTC. Translating gives CSAETPIAYNEQFF.

The V call is TRBV4-1, the J call TRBJ1-1, with a possible D match to TRBD1 (5 bases). Trimming stripped 0 bases from V and 4 bases from J, with 12 bases between. CDR3 size: 15 residues. Germline V gene lookup returns CDR1 MGHRA and CDR2 YSYEKL. The chain's CDR3 is CASSQDRGRVTEAFF. The CDR3 coding sequence is TGCGCCAGCAGCCAAGATCGTGGCAGGGTCACTGAAGCTTTCTTT.

This sequence joins TRBV21-1 and TRBJ2-5; the table assigns TRBD2, which was not confirmed against the DNA. TRBV21-1 represents a pseudogene. This CDR3 has 14 amino acids. CDR3 protein: CAGGTSGRGETQYF. The CDR3 nucleotides are TGTGCCGGTGGGACTAGCGGGAGGGGGGAGACCCAGTACTTC.